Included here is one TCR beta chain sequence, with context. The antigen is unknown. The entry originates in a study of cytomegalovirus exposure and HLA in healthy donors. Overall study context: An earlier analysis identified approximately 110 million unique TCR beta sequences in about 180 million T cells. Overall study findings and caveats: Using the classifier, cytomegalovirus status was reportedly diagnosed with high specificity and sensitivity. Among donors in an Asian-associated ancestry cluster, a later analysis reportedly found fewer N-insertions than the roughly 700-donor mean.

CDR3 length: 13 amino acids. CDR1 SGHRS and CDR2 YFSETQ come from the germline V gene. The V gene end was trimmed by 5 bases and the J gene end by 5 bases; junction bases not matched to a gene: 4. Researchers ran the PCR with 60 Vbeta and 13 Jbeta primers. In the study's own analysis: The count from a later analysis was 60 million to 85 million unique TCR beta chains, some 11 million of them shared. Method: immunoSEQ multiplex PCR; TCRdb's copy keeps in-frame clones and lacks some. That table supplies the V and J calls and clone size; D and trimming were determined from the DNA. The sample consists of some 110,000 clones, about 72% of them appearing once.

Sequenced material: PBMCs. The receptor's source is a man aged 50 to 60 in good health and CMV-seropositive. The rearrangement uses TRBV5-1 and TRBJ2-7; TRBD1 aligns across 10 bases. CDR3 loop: CASRRQGADEQYF. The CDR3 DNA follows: TGCGCCAGCAGAAGACAGGGGGCGGACGAGCAGTACTTC.